This TCR beta chain was identified in a study of blood T cell repertoires in COVID-19. Study at large: Sample material is recorded as cDNA or gDNA derived from T cells, B-cell-depleted T cells, or PBMCs.

The germline V gene has CDR1 SGHRS and CDR2 YFSETQ. The CDR3 totals 14 residues. Trimming removed 0 bases at V and 4 bases at J, with 10 bases between. Sequencing used immunoSEQ multiplex PCR; TCRdb keeps in-frame clones, though not all of them. The profile shows over 55,000 clones, roughly 84% of them singletons. The origin of this receptor is a man aged 50-60 years with COVID-19, enrolled during active disease. V is TRBV5-1 and J is TRBJ1-2, with D possibly TRBD1 on 5 matching bases. Sequences were obtained from peripheral blood. CDR3 DNA: TGCGCCAGCAGCTTGGGACAGCCTCTCTATGGCTACACCTTC. It is translated as CASSLGQPLYGYTF.